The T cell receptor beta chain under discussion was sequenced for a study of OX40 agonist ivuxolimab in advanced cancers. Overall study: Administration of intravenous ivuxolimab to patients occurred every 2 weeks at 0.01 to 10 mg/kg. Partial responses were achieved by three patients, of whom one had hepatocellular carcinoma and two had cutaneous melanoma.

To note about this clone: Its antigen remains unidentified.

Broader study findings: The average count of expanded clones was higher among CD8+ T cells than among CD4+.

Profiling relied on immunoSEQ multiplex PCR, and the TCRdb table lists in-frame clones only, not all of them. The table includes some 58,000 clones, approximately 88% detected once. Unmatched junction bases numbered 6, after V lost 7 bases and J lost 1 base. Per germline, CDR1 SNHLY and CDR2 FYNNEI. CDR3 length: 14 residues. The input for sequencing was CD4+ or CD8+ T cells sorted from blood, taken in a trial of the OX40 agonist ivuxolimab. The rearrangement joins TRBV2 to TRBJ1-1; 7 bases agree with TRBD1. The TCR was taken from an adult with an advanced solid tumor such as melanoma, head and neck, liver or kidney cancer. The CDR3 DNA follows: TGTGCCAGCACCCGGCAGGGGGGGAACACTGAAGCTTTCTTT. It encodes CASTRQGGNTEAFF.